This TCR beta chain came from a study of blood T cell repertoires in COVID-19. Whole-study context: T cells, B-cell-depleted T cells, or PBMCs provided the cDNA or gDNA that served as material.

The CDR3 runs to 13 residues. Trimming shortened V by 0 bases and J by 5 bases, and 6 bases separated the two germline ends. Germline-derived CDR1 and CDR2 are ENHRY and SYGVKD. The protocol was immunoSEQ multiplex PCR, while the TCRdb copy is restricted to in-frame clones and leaves out a portion. Of under 300,000 clones in the sample, around 88% were seen once. The source is a man of 80 years or more with acute or convalescent COVID-19. The chain links TRBV10-3 to TRBJ2-3; D remains unclear. Specimen: peripheral blood. CDR3 amino acids: CAISESTGDTQYF. CDR3 DNA sequence: TGTGCCATCAGTGAGTCGACGGGAGATACGCAGTATTTT.